Following are 26 T cell receptor beta chains from one sample sequenced in a study of technical replicates of blood from several donors. Clones were sequenced by immunoSEQ multiplex PCR, and TCRdb holds only the in-frame ones, with some missing. The repertoire includes tens of thousands of clones, 94% of them detected once, and around 0.24% sits in the top ten. Sequenced material: T cells isolated from PBMCs. The receptors were sampled from a human donor in good health.

V is TRBV7-3 and J is TRBJ1-2; 9 positions agree with TRBD1. V lost 5 bases and J lost 4; bases outside the gene matches: 14. Germline CDR1 is SGHTA and CDR2 is FQGTGA. CDR3 length equals 17 residues. This CDR3 is CASSPGQGRPQGYGYTF. CDR3 nucleotides: TGTGCCAGCAGCCCGGGACAGGGTCGGCCTCAGGGCTATGGCTACACCTTC.

This rearrangement joins TRBV4-1 to TRBJ1-5, with D tentatively TRBD1 (5 bases). V dropped 5 bases and J dropped 4 bases, with 12 bases sitting between them. Germline assignment: CDR1 MGHRA and CDR2 YSYEKL. This CDR3 has 14 residues. The chain's CDR3 is CASSLSRQNQPQHF. The CDR3 DNA follows: TGCGCCAGCAGCTTAAGCAGACAGAATCAGCCCCAGCATTTT.

This chain connects TRBV10-3 to TRBJ2-2; 7 positions agree with TRBD2. After removal of 2 bases from V and 1 base from J, the junction contained 4 bases not matched to a gene. The CDR3 contains 16 residues. In germline, CDR1 is ENHRY, CDR2 SYGVKD. This CDR3 is CAISEQRGWNTGELFF. CDR3 in DNA: TGTGCCATCAGTGAGCAGCGGGGATGGAACACCGGGGAGCTGTTTTTT.

The genes are TRBV28 and TRBJ1-2; weak D call: TRBD1 (5 bases). Germline CDR1 is MDHEN and CDR2 is SYDVKM. This CDR3 comprises 15 residues. V was cut by 5 bases and J by 4 bases, with 17 bases left in between. The CDR3 sequence is CASSELGGRGYGYTF. In DNA, the CDR3 is TGTGCCAGCAGTGAACTGGGGGGAAGGGGCTATGGCTACACCTTC.

The genes are TRBV7-9 and TRBJ1-2; D is unclear. V was pared by 5 bases and J by 5 bases, with 12 bases between. The germline V gene encodes CDR1 SEHNR and CDR2 FQNEAQ (reference sequence). The CDR3 is 13 residues long. CDR3 sequence: CASSEGETYGYTF. DNA of the CDR3: TGTGCCAGCAGCGAGGGAGAGACTTATGGCTACACCTTC.

This clone has only one observation. The chain carries TRBV28 and TRBJ1-5; D not certain. The germline V gene has CDR1 MDHEN and CDR2 SYDVKM. CDR3 length: 14 amino acids. V shed 3 bases and J shed 6 bases, with 12 bases lying between them. The CDR3 spells CASSLLEVGQPQHF. CDR3 nucleotide sequence: TGTGCCAGCAGTTTGTTGGAGGTGGGTCAGCCCCAGCATTTT.

The chain links TRBV5-1 to TRBJ1-2; D gene uncertain. CDR3 length equals 14 residues. The V end lost 1 base, the J end lost 8 bases, and 15 bases lay between the germline ends. Germline loops: CDR1 SGHRS, CDR2 YFSETQ. The DNA for the CDR3 is TGCGCCAGCAGCTTGAAGACTAATTCGGGGGGCTACACCTTC. Its protein is CASSLKTNSGGYTF. The variable domain in full, completed from reference TRBV5-1 and TRBJ1-2, reads KAGVTQTPRYLIKTRGQQVTLSCSPISGHRSVSWYQQTPGQGLQFLFEYFSETQRNKGNFPGRFSGRQFSNSRSEMNVSTLELGDSALYLCASSLKTNSGGYTFGSGTRLTVV.

Turning to this clone: Germline and junction disagree at one end, which may indicate a read error. The chain recombines TRBV5-1 with TRBJ2-1; 11 positions match TRBD2. The CDR3 has 15 amino acids. Germline V CDR1 and CDR2: SGHRS, YFSETQ. The chain's CDR3 is CASRLETSGGNEQFF. DNA for the CDR3: TGCGCCAGCAGATTGGAAACTAGCGGGGGTAATGAGCAGTTCTTC.

The sample holds one count of this clone. The chain carries TRBV11-3 and TRBJ1-5, with TRBD1 matching 9 bases. V was pared by 1 base and J by 7 bases, with 5 bases of the junction left unmatched. Germline CDR1 is SGHNT and CDR2 is YENEEA. This CDR3 is 15 amino acids long. CDR3 sequence: CASSLGTGEGQPQHF. The CDR3 DNA sequence: TGTGCCAGCAGCTTAGGGACAGGGGAAGGCCAGCCCCAGCATTTT.

The gene calls are TRBV25-1 and TRBJ1-2; a possible D gene is TRBD1 (5 bases). Between the trimmed V and J ends, which lost 2 bases and 6 bases, there was a span of 25 bases. The CDR3 extends over 18 amino acids. In germline, CDR1 is MGHDK, CDR2 SYGVNS. DNA of the CDR3: TGTGCCAGCAGTGAAACTGCTTGGGGCGCGCTGGATCAGAATGGCTACACCTTC. Encoded protein: CASSETAWGALDQNGYTF.

The gene calls are TRBV10-1 and TRBJ2-7; 7 bases align to TRBD1. The germline gives CDR1 WNHNN, CDR2 SYGVQD (reference sequence). V shed 4 bases and J 2 bases; nucleotides not matched to a gene: 2. This CDR3 comprises 13 residues. The CDR3 sequence: CASSAGTAYEQYF. The CDR3 DNA is TGCGCCAGCAGTGCCGGGACAGCCTACGAGCAGTACTTC.

In this sample, this clone turned up once. The chain links TRBV5-1 to TRBJ1-5; D is ambiguous. Deletions cut 0 bases from V and 3 bases from J, with 7 bases between. The CDR3 has 14 residues. Germline-derived CDR1 and CDR2 are SGHRS and YFSETQ. As DNA, the CDR3 is TGCGCCAGCAGCTTGGATGGCAACAATCAGCCCCAGCATTTT. This codes for CASSLDGNNQPQHF.

The chain combines TRBV6-1 with TRBJ2-3; D remains unclear. Germline assignment: CDR1 MNHNS and CDR2 SASEGT. With 7 bases removed from V and 2 bases from J, the gap between germline ends came to 10 bases. CDR3 length: 13 residues. The CDR3 reads CASILVNTDTQYF. DNA of the CDR3: TGTGCCAGCATACTGGTTAACACAGATACGCAGTATTTT.

The gene calls are TRBV5-6 and TRBJ1-5; 11 nucleotides align to TRBD1. The trim removed 5 bases at V and 6 bases at J, leaving 4 bases unmatched. CDR1 is SGHDT, CDR2 YYEEEE, per germline. The CDR3 has 14 amino acids. CDR3 nucleotide sequence: TGTGCCAGCAGTTCCGGGACAGGGGGTCAGCCCCAGCATTTT. This codes for CASSSGTGGQPQHF.

V and J are TRBV28 and TRBJ1-5; D possibly corresponds to TRBD1 (6 bases). Germline V gene data show CDR1 as MDHEN and CDR2 as SYDVKM. The CDR3 contains 17 residues. V was cut by 5 bases and J by 5 bases, with 22 bases left in between. CDR3 sequence: CASSDLSGLPGDQPQHF. As DNA, the CDR3 is TGTGCCAGCAGTGACTTAAGCGGCCTTCCAGGGGATCAGCCCCAGCATTTT.

This clone has a single count. The V and J genes are TRBV7-2 and TRBJ1-3; maybe TRBD1 (5 bases). Trimming removed 3 bases at V and 2 bases at J, with 14 bases between. The CDR3 is made up of 16 amino acids. Germline lookup yields CDR1 SGHTA and CDR2 FQGNSA. The CDR3 DNA follows: TGTGCCAGCAGCTTTAGTGGGGGGGGTACTGGAAACACCATATATTTT. Encoded protein: CASSFSGGGTGNTIYF.

The chain recombines TRBV28 with TRBJ1-2; D not certain. The CDR3 consists of 13 residues. V was shortened by 2 bases and J by 6 bases, with 10 bases between the two germline ends. Germline CDR1 MDHEN, CDR2 SYDVKM. CDR3 amino acids: CASSLAVLDGYTF. The DNA for the CDR3 is TGTGCCAGCAGTTTAGCAGTTTTGGATGGCTACACCTTC.

The V and J genes are TRBV5-1 and TRBJ2-3; maybe TRBD2 (6 bases). The length of the CDR3 is 14 residues. Trimming stripped 0 bases from V and 11 bases from J, with 16 bases between. In germline, CDR1 is SGHRS, CDR2 YFSETQ. For the CDR3, the DNA is TGCGCCAGCAGCTTGGATGGCGGGGCCGGAATGCAGTATTTT. Translation: CASSLDGGAGMQYF.

This clone has only one observation. The chain employs TRBV19 and TRBJ2-7; 8 bases align to TRBD1. The CDR3 contains 15 residues. The V segment lost 4 bases and the J segment 1 base; nucleotides outside the gene matches: 6. The germline V gene encodes CDR1 LNHDA and CDR2 SQIVND (reference sequence). The CDR3 nucleotides are TGTGCCAGTAGTAAGACAGGGGCGAATTCCTACGAGCAGTACTTC. It is translated as CASSKTGANSYEQYF.

This chain links TRBV30 with TRBJ1-1; tentative D call: TRBD1 (5 bases). CDR3 length: 16 residues. Trimming removed 1 base at V and 6 bases at J, with 21 bases between. Germline V lookup: CDR1 GTSNPN, CDR2 SVGIG (reference sequence). CDR3 bases: TGTGCCTGGAGTGACCTCTCCGGTAGGGGTCGAGCTGAAGCTTTCTTT. This codes for CAWSDLSGRGRAEAFF.

The chain carries TRBV28 and TRBJ2-5; 10 bases are shared with TRBD2. CDR1 and CDR2 (germline): MDHEN, SYDVKM. Unmatched junction bases numbered 14, after V lost 8 bases and J lost 5 bases. The CDR3 covers 16 residues. This chain's CDR3 is CASWSSLAGVGETQYF. The CDR3 DNA follows: TGTGCCAGCTGGAGTTCGCTAGCGGGAGTTGGGGAGACCCAGTACTTC.

The V gene is TRBV4-2, the J gene TRBJ2-1, with 10 nucleotides matching TRBD2. CDR3 size: 17 residues. Unmatched junction bases numbered 15, after V lost 5 bases and J lost 8 bases. The V gene's germline CDR1 is LGHNA and CDR2 YNFKEQ. CDR3 DNA: TGTGCCAGCAGCGAGAGGGGGACTAGCGTTATATCGGATGAGCAGTTCTTC. The encoded protein is CASSERGTSVISDEQFF.

This CDR3 reads CASSSRDRGRLEFF. The CDR3 DNA reads as TGTGCCAGCAGCTCCAGGGACAGGGGGCGGCTGGAGTTCTTC. This chain joins TRBV25-1 and TRBJ2-1; 12 nucleotides agree with TRBD1. This CDR3 has 14 residues. CDR1 and CDR2 from the germline V gene are MGHDK and SYGVNS. Trimming removed 6 bases from V and 14 bases from J; junction bases left unmatched: 11.

The chain couples TRBV2 to TRBJ2-1; the match to TRBD1 covers 7 bases. The CDR3 is 14 residues long. The V gene's germline CDR1 is SNHLY and CDR2 FYNNEI. Trimming at V came to 2 bases and at J to 8 bases, leaving 6 bases not matched to a gene. DNA of the CDR3: TGTGCCAGCAGTGAAATGAGACAGGGCGATGAGCAGTTCTTC. It translates to CASSEMRQGDEQFF.

This chain uses TRBV9 with TRBJ2-7; TRBD2 agrees at 9 bases. J gave up 3 bases and V 0 bases, and 10 bases lay outside the gene matches. Germline V gene data show CDR1 as SGDLS and CDR2 as YYNGEE. The CDR3 has 17 amino acids. The CDR3 DNA reads as TGTGCCAGCAGCGTAGTTGTTAGCGGGAGCTCCGTCTACGAGCAGTACTTC. Translated, it gives CASSVVVSGSSVYEQYF.

The gene calls are TRBV2 and TRBJ1-5; TRBD1 is a possible D gene (5 bases). V lost 5 bases to trimming and J lost 4 bases, with 12 bases between them. This CDR3 comprises 14 residues. Germline V CDR1 and CDR2: SNHLY, FYNNEI. The CDR3 DNA sequence: TGTGCCAGCAGTCCATCGGGGGGGAATCAGCCCCAGCATTTT. Translating gives CASSPSGGNQPQHF.